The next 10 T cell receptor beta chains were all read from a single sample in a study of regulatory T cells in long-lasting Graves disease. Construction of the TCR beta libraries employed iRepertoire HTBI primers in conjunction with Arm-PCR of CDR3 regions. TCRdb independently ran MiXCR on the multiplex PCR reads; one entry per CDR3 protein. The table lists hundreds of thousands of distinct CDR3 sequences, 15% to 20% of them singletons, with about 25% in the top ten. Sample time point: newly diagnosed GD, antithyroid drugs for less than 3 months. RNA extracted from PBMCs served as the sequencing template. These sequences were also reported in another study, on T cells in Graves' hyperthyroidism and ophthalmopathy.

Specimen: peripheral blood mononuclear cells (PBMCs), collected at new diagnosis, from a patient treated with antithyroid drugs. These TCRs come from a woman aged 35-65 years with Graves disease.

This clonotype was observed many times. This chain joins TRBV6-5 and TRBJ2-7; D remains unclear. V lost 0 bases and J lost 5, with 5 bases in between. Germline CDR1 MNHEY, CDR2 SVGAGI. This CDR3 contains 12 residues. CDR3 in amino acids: CASSYSGDEQYF. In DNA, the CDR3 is TGTGCCAGCAGTTACTCGGGCGACGAGCAGTACTTC.

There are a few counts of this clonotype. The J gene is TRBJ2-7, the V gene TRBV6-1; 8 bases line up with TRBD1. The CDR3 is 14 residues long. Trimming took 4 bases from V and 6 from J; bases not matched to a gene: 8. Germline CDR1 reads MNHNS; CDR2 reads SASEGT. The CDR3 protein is CASSGVDRGFEQYF. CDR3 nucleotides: TGTGCCAGCAGTGGGGTCGACAGGGGCTTCGAGCAGTACTTC.

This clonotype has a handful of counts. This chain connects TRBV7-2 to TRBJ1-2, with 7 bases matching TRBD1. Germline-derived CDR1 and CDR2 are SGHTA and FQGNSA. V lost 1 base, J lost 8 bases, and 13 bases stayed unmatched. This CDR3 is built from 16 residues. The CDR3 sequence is CASSLDHGQAPGGYTF. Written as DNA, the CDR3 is TGTGCCAGCAGCTTAGACCATGGACAGGCCCCGGGAGGCTACACCTTC.

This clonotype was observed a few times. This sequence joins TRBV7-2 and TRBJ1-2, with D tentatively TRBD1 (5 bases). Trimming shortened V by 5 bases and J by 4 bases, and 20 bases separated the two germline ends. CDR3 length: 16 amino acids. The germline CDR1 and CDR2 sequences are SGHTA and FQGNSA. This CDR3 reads CASSPTGARSVYGYTF. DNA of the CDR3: TGTGCCAGCAGCCCCACAGGTGCGCGCTCGGTCTATGGCTACACCTTC.

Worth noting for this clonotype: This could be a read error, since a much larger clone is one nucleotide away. The CDR3 spells CASSWISGGDTQYF. The CDR3 DNA follows: TGTGCCAGCAGCTGGATTAGCGGGGGTGATACGCAGTATTTT. The chain recombines TRBV3-1 with TRBJ2-3, with 9 bases fitting TRBD2. Trimming took 5 bases from V and 6 from J; bases not matched to a gene: 6. This CDR3 contains 14 residues. Germline V gene data show CDR1 as LGHDT and CDR2 as YNNKEL (reference sequence).

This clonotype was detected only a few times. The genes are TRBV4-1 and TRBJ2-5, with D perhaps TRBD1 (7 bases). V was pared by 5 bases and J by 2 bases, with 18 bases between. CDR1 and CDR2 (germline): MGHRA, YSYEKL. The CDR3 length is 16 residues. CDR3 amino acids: CASSARAGGLQETQYF. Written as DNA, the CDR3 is TGCGCCAGCAGCGCACGGGCAGGGGGGCTACAAGAGACCCAGTACTTC.

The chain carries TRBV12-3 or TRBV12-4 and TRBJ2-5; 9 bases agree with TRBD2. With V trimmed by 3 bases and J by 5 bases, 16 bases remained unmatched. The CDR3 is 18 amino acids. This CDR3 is CASSFSSGGPLGKETQYF. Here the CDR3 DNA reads TGTGCCAGCAGTTTTTCCAGCGGGGGGCCGTTGGGAAAGGAGACCCAGTACTTC.

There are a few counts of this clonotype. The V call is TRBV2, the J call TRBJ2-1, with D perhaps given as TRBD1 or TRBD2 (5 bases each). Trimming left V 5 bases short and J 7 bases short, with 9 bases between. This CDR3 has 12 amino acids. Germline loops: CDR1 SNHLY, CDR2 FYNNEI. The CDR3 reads CASSRGENEQFF. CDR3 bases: TGTGCCAGCAGTAGAGGGGAGAATGAGCAGTTCTTC. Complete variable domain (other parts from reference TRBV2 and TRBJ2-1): EPEVTQTPSHQVTQMGQEVILRCVPISNHLYFYWYRQILGQKVEFLVSFYNNEISEKSEIFDDQFSVERPDGSNFTLKIRSTKLEDSAMYFCASSRGENEQFFGPGTRLTVL.

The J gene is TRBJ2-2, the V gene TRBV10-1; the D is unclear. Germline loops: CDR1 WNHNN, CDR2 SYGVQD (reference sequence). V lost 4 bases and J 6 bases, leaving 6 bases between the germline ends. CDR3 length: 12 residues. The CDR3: CASSVPAGELFF. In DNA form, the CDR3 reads TGCGCCAGCAGTGTCCCCGCCGGGGAGCTGTTTTTT.

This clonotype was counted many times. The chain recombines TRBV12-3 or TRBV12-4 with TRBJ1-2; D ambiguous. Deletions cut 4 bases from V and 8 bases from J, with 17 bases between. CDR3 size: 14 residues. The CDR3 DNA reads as TGTGCCAGCAGTTCACTGGGAGGGTTGGAGGGCTACACCTTC. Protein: CASSSLGGLEGYTF.